This is a list of T cell receptor beta chains from one sample in a study of early stage breast cancer tumors. Assay: immunoSEQ multiplex PCR; the TCRdb copy retains only in-frame clones and omits some. The data show some 32,000 clones, 74% seen once. Source material: breast tumor tissue. The origin of the receptors is a person aged 25 to 39 with breast cancer. The CDR3 runs from the conserved cysteine through the conserved F or W. The size field is filled for only some rows; it gives once, few, many or a size class.

J: TRBJ1-2
size: NA
V: TRBV10-3
length: 15
CDR3: CAISESEGGYDGYTF

J: TRBJ2-7
size: NA
V: TRBV7-6
length: 15
CDR3: CASSGLAGGPREQYF

J: TRBJ1-5
size: NA
V: TRBV6-5
length: 13
CDR3: CASSYSVNQPQHF

J: TRBJ2-7
size: NA
V: TRBV7-2
length: 15
CDR3: CASSLVIAGVREQYF

J: TRBJ2-5
size: NA
V: TRBV27
length: 17
CDR3: CASSIRGLAGMLETQYF

J: TRBJ2-2
size: few
V: TRBV7-3
length: 14
CDR3: CASSPQGGFGELFF

J: TRBJ1-1
size: NA
V: TRBV18
length: 15
CDR3: CASSPPAGELGMAFF

J: TRBJ2-1
size: NA
V: TRBV18
length: 15
CDR3: CASSPGSLSYNEQFF

J: TRBJ1-5
size: NA
V: TRBV7-2
length: 16
CDR3: CASSLEILGGNQPQHF

J: TRBJ2-7
size: NA
V: TRBV7-2
length: 15
CDR3: CASSSSSGSVYEQYF

J: TRBJ2-7
size: NA
V: TRBV18
length: 13
CDR3: CASSPEAPYEQYF

J: TRBJ2-7
size: NA
V: TRBV6-6
length: 13
CDR3: CASTPAGFYEQYF

J: TRBJ1-2
size: NA
V: TRBV6-6
length: 13
CDR3: CASTPDGFYGYTF

J: TRBJ2-1
size: few
V: TRBV27
length: 17
CDR3: CASSLGLGTYFYNEQFF

J: TRBJ1-4
size: NA
V: TRBV16
length: 15
CDR3: CASSQRDRAREKLFF

J: TRBJ2-7
size: NA
V: TRBV9
length: 15
CDR3: CASAEGGSAWGEQYF

J: TRBJ2-1
size: NA
V: TRBV5-6
length: 15
CDR3: CASSPGLAAYNEQFF

J: TRBJ2-1
size: NA
V: TRBV7-2
length: 15
CDR3: CASSTGLAGMSEQFF

J: TRBJ2-5
size: NA
V: TRBV7-9
length: 19
CDR3: CASSLELAGHTGWIQTQYF

J: TRBJ2-2
size: NA
V: TRBV5-1
length: 15
CDR3: CASSSGQGAVGELFF

J: TRBJ1-1
size: NA
V: TRBV7-9
length: 14
CDR3: CASSSGQGWTEAFF

J: TRBJ1-5
size: NA
V: TRBV25-1
length: 16
CDR3: CASSDIGTEVNQPQHF

J: TRBJ1-5
size: NA
V: TRBV19
length: 17
CDR3: CASSVLGGTGMNQPQHF

J: TRBJ2-4
size: NA
V: TRBV7-2
length: 13
CDR3: CASSLDRESVQYF

J: TRBJ1-2
size: NA
V: TRBV18
length: 14
CDR3: CASSPGQAGYGYTF

J: TRBJ2-7
size: NA
V: TRBV19
length: 13
CDR3: CASSIEREGEQYF

J: TRBJ2-1
size: NA
V: TRBV9
length: 16
CDR3: CASSVSYEGSYNEQFF

J: TRBJ1-3
size: NA
V: TRBV4-2
length: 18
CDR3: CASSQDTARASSGNTIYF

J: TRBJ1-1
size: NA
V: TRBV18
length: 13
CDR3: CASSPAENTEAFF

J: TRBJ1-3
size: NA
V: TRBV6-5
length: 16
CDR3: CASSSGTPTSGNTIYF

J: TRBJ1-4
size: once
V: TRBV7-6
length: 18
CDR3: CASSLAVGGLVTNEKLFF

J: TRBJ2-1
size: few
V: TRBV5-5
length: 15
CDR3: CASSLAKNVYNEQFF

J: TRBJ1-4
size: few
V: TRBV7-9
length: 14
CDR3: CASSRTGDGEKLFF

J: TRBJ2-1
size: NA
V: TRBV12-5
length: 16
CDR3: CASGSRDGSSYNEQFF

J: TRBJ1-1
size: medium-sized
V: TRBV28
length: 16
CDR3: CASSLGPGQGMAEAFF

J: TRBJ1-1
size: NA
V: TRBV7-3
length: 13
CDR3: CASSEEGSTEAFF

J: TRBJ2-7
size: NA
V: TRBV6-5
length: 15
CDR3: CASTSSSGTTYEQYF

J: TRBJ2-2
size: NA
V: TRBV7-3
length: 18
CDR3: CASRPPGLAGVSTGELFF

J: TRBJ2-3
size: once
V: TRBV5-1
length: 16
CDR3: CASSLGRGGLTDTQYF

J: TRBJ2-7
size: NA
V: TRBV9
length: 18
CDR3: CASSVEPPCGHRLYEQYF

J: TRBJ2-1
size: NA
V: TRBV18
length: 19
CDR3: CASSPPGLAGGKGSNEQFF

J: TRBJ2-7
size: NA
V: TRBV7-2
length: 15
CDR3: CASSSLGLAGGEQYF

J: TRBJ2-7
size: once
V: TRBV5-1
length: 14
CDR3: CASSLGQGSYEQYF

J: TRBJ1-1
size: NA
V: TRBV1
length: 17
CDR3: CTSSQLTGQCVNTEAFF

J: TRBJ1-6
size: NA
V: TRBV15
length: 16
CDR3: CATSRVKGQGNSPLHF

J: TRBJ2-2
size: few
V: TRBV13
length: 14
CDR3: CASSPAENTGELFF

J: TRBJ2-7
size: NA
V: TRBV20-1
length: 10
CDR3: CSASYYEQYF

J: TRBJ2-5
size: NA
V: TRBV4-1
length: 20
CDR3: CASSQDRLAEVVVERETQYF

J: TRBJ2-1
size: large
V: TRBV7-2
length: 15
CDR3: CASSRTSGRMNEQFF

J: TRBJ1-3
size: NA
V: TRBV2
length: 16
CDR3: CASSNSTGVSGNTIYF

J: TRBJ2-7
size: NA
V: TRBV14
length: 15
CDR3: CASSQDQAWTYEQYF

J: TRBJ1-3
size: NA
V: TRBV7-9
length: 16
CDR3: CASSLAGTGGGNTIYF

J: TRBJ2-3
size: few
V: TRBV6-5
length: 13
CDR3: CASSYPTRDTQYF

J: TRBJ2-2
size: NA
V: TRBV7-8
length: 16
CDR3: CASSFSGGASTGELFF